The 20 T cell receptor beta chains below were found in one sample sequenced in a study of blood T cell repertoires in COVID-19 (dated by TCRdb to about 2020). Library preparation was by the immunoSEQ multiplex PCR assay. This immuneACCESS table, as held by TCRdb, lists in-frame sequences with V and J called but not all clones. Of the missing ones, under half trace to an unresolved V gene in checked studies; the others have no known cause. This sample lists more than 200,000 clones; 80% to 90% were detected once. The ten biggest clones cover about 10% of the sample. Sequencing was done on a sample of peripheral blood. All receptors come from a woman of 80 years or more with acute or convalescent COVID-19.

The chain carries TRBV30 and TRBJ1-1, with 8 bases matching TRBD1. J lost 4 bases, V lost 3 bases, and 7 bases had no gene match. The germline gives CDR1 GTSNPN, CDR2 SVGIG (reference sequence). This CDR3 spans 14 amino acids. For the CDR3, the DNA is TGTGCCTGGAGCCGGGACAGGTCATCCACTGAAGCTTTCTTT. Its protein is CAWSRDRSSTEAFF. Supplemented by reference TRBV30 and TRBJ1-1, the full variable domain reads SQTIHQWPATLVQPVGSPLSLECTVEGTSNPNLYWYRQAAGRGLQLLFYSVGIGQISSEVPQNLSASRPQDRQFILSSKKLLLSDSGFYLCAWSRDRSSTEAFFGQGTRLTVV.

The chain links TRBV4-1 to TRBJ1-4; D is undetermined. V was shortened by 4 bases and J by 3 bases, with 12 bases between the two germline ends. CDR1 and CDR2 from the germline V gene are MGHRA and YSYEKL. The CDR3 contains 15 residues. CDR3 loop: CASSPQEAPNEKLFF. The CDR3 coding sequence is TGCGCCAGCAGCCCCCAGGAGGCACCTAATGAAAAACTGTTTTTT.

The chain links TRBV14 to TRBJ1-2; 9 bases agree with TRBD1. This CDR3 is 13 amino acids long. J lost 8 bases, V lost 6 bases, and 7 bases had no gene match. In germline, CDR1 is SGHDN, CDR2 FVKESK. Written as DNA, the CDR3 is TGTGCCAGCAGACTGACAGGGGGAAACGGCTACACCTTC. It codes for CASRLTGGNGYTF.

This rearrangement joins TRBV19 to TRBJ1-6, with 8 bases that match TRBD1. From germline, CDR1 is LNHDA and CDR2 SQIVND (reference sequence). This CDR3 has 15 residues. Trimming at V came to 5 bases and at J to 9 bases, leaving 9 bases not matched to a gene. The CDR3 DNA is TGTGCCAGTAGTGTACAGGGGGTCTACGGTTCACCCCTCCACTTT. It translates to CASSVQGVYGSPLHF. Looking up the rest from reference TRBV19 and TRBJ1-6 gives the full variable domain: DGGITQSPKYLFRKEGQNVTLSCEQNLNHDAMYWYRQDPGQGLRLIYYSQIVNDFQKGDIAEGYSVSREKKESFPLTVTSAQKNPTAFYLCASSVQGVYGSPLHFGNGTRLTVT.

This chain joins TRBV7-2 and TRBJ1-3, with a tentative D call TRBD1 (5 bases). There are 15 residues in the CDR3. The V gene's germline CDR1 is SGHTA and CDR2 FQGNSA. V was cut by 1 base and J by 4 bases, with 11 bases left in between. The CDR3 reads CASSLVKGSGNTIYF. The CDR3 DNA sequence: TGTGCCAGCAGCTTAGTAAAGGGGTCAGGAAACACCATATATTTT.

This chain links TRBV28 with TRBJ1-4, with 7 positions matching TRBD1. V shed 6 bases and J 8 bases; nucleotides not matched to a gene: 12. The germline V gene encodes CDR1 MDHEN and CDR2 SYDVKM. The CDR3 covers 15 residues. For the CDR3, the DNA is TGTGCCAGCAGCCCTAACAGGGGTGGAACCGAAAAACTGTTTTTT. It is translated as CASSPNRGGTEKLFF.

V usage is TRBV7-9 and J usage is TRBJ2-1; 8 bases are shared with TRBD2. The ends lost 2 bases at V and 2 bases at J; junction bases unmatched: 5. The CDR3 sequence is 16 residues long. The germline gives CDR1 SEHNR, CDR2 FQNEAQ (reference sequence). CDR3 region: CASSLRAGGPYNEQFF. CDR3 coding DNA: TGTGCCAGCAGCTTACGGGCGGGGGGCCCCTACAATGAGCAGTTCTTC.

CDR3 region: CASSLTSGSYEQYF. The CDR3, as DNA: TGCGCCAGCAGCTTAACTAGCGGCTCCTACGAGCAGTACTTC. The chain is built from TRBV5-1 and TRBJ2-7, with 8 bases identical to TRBD2. The germline V gene has CDR1 SGHRS and CDR2 YFSETQ. The CDR3 covers 14 residues. After removal of 2 bases from V and 0 bases from J, the junction contained 1 base not matched to a gene.

This clone was counted between two and nine times. The chain carries TRBV7-9 and TRBJ1-1, with D uncertain. CDR3 length: 15 amino acids. The V gene lost 6 bases and the J gene lost 1 base, with 15 bases spanning the gap. From germline, CDR1 is SEHNR and CDR2 FQNEAQ (reference sequence). For the CDR3, the DNA is TGTGCCAGCAGGTTGGCCCGGTTCGGGAACACTGAAGCTTTCTTT. It encodes CASRLARFGNTEAFF.

The chain is built from TRBV6-5 and TRBJ1-5; 10 bases fit TRBD1. The CDR3 contains 15 residues. Germline CDR1 reads MNHEY; CDR2 reads SVGAGI. The trim removed 5 bases at V and 1 base at J, leaving 2 bases unmatched. The CDR3, as DNA: TGTGCCAGCAGTCAGGACAGGGGGAGCAATCAGCCCCAGCATTTT. Its translation: CASSQDRGSNQPQHF.

J is TRBJ2-5 and V is TRBV30; a weak D match, TRBD1 (6 bases). Trimming left V 4 bases short and J 2 bases short, with 17 bases between. CDR3 size: 15 residues. The germline V gene encodes CDR1 GTSNPN and CDR2 SVGIG (reference sequence). The CDR3 is CAWTPAGRGQETQYF. The CDR3 coding sequence is TGTGCCTGGACCCCGGCGGGCAGGGGACAAGAGACCCAGTACTTC.

The chain is built from TRBV10-3 and TRBJ2-3, with 12 bases fitting TRBD2. Trimming removed 5 bases from V and 4 bases from J; junction bases left unmatched: 7. Germline CDR1 is ENHRY and CDR2 is SYGVKD. CDR3 length: 16 amino acids. CDR3 DNA sequence: TGTGCCATCAGTACGACGACTAGCGGGAGCGCAGATACGCAGTATTTT. As protein: CAISTTTSGSADTQYF.

This clone has more than one count but fewer than ten. The rearrangement joins TRBV5-6 to TRBJ1-5; no firm D call. Germline loops: CDR1 SGHDT, CDR2 YYEEEE. The CDR3 length is 15 residues. V was pared by 4 bases and J by 2 bases, with 13 bases between. CDR3 coding DNA: TGTGCCAGCAGCCCCAGTCCCCTTGGCAATCAGCCCCAGCATTTT. It translates to CASSPSPLGNQPQHF.

The rearrangement joins TRBV19 to TRBJ1-5; 7 nucleotides line up with TRBD1. The trim removed 6 bases at V and 5 bases at J, leaving 16 bases unmatched. Germline CDR1 LNHDA, CDR2 SQIVND (reference sequence). This CDR3 comprises 17 residues. The CDR3 DNA follows: TGTGCCAGTAGAACAAGGGTGGGTACAGGGGCTCATCAGCCCCAGCATTTT. Translating gives CASRTRVGTGAHQPQHF. Full variable domain (outside the CDR3, taken from reference TRBV19 and TRBJ1-5): DGGITQSPKYLFRKEGQNVTLSCEQNLNHDAMYWYRQDPGQGLRLIYYSQIVNDFQKGDIAEGYSVSREKKESFPLTVTSAQKNPTAFYLCASRTRVGTGAHQPQHFGDGTRLSIL.

The chain is built from TRBV4-3 and TRBJ2-6, with 7 bases lining up with TRBD1. Looked up from germline, CDR1 is LGHNA and CDR2 is YSLEER. After removal of 0 bases from V and 0 bases from J, the junction contained 8 bases not matched to a gene. This CDR3 is built from 19 residues. The CDR3 reads CASSQDSNRGYSGANVLTF. The DNA of the CDR3 is TGCGCCAGCAGCCAAGATTCGAACAGGGGTTACTCTGGGGCCAACGTCCTGACTTTC.

The chain is built from TRBV5-1 and TRBJ2-7; D might be TRBD1 (6 bases). Germline CDR1 is SGHRS and CDR2 is YFSETQ. The germline V and J ends were trimmed by 0 bases and 4 bases, with 14 bases remaining between them. There are 15 residues in the CDR3. DNA of the CDR3: TGCGCCAGCAGCTTGGCGTGGGGGCCGGGGTACGAGCAGTACTTC. Its protein product is CASSLAWGPGYEQYF.

The chain combines TRBV5-4 with TRBJ2-1, with 14 positions matching TRBD2. CDR1 is SGHNT, CDR2 YYREEE, per germline (reference sequence). The CDR3 is 16 residues long. Trimming at V came to 7 bases and at J to 3 bases, leaving 6 bases not matched to a gene. DNA of the CDR3: TGTGCCAGCCTACCAGGGACTAGCGGGAGCTACAATGAGCAGTTCTTC. Translation: CASLPGTSGSYNEQFF.

The sample holds one count of this clone. The chain is built from TRBV6-4 and TRBJ1-5; D is possibly TRBD1 (6 bases). This CDR3 spans 15 amino acids. V was pared by 3 bases and J by 2 bases, with 11 bases between. CDR1 is MRHNA, CDR2 SNTAGT, per germline. The CDR3, as DNA: TGTGCCAGCAGTGAACAGGGTGGGGGCAATCAGCCCCAGCATTTT. This encodes CASSEQGGGNQPQHF.

The V gene is TRBV1, the J gene TRBJ2-1; TRBD2, the D gene given by the table, was not confirmed from the DNA. TRBV1 is marked as a pseudogene. CDR3 size: 15 residues. DNA of the CDR3: TGCACCAGCAGCCAAGTTCCGGGAGTCTACAATGAGCAGTTCTTC. It is translated as CTSSQVPGVYNEQFF.

The CDR3 sequence is CASSQGQGAFEKLFF. CDR3 DNA: TGTGCCAGCAGCCAAGGTCAGGGGGCCTTTGAAAAACTGTTTTTT. The J gene is TRBJ1-4, the V gene TRBV14; 8 bases are a match to TRBD1. The CDR3 consists of 15 residues. J lost 7 bases, V lost 1 base, and 5 bases had no gene match. Germline CDR1 SGHDN, CDR2 FVKESK. Full variable domain (remainder filled in from reference TRBV14 and TRBJ1-4): EAGVTQFPSHSVIEKGQTVTLRCDPISGHDNLYWYRRVMGKEIKFLLHFVKESKQDESGMPNNRFLAERTGGTYSTLKVQPAELEDSGVYFCASSQGQGAFEKLFFGSGTQLSVL.